The TCR beta chain under discussion was sequenced for a study of sequential checkpoint blockade in melanoma. The treatment here: randomized to nivolumab then ipilimumab (arm A) or the reverse (arm B). No patient had prior DNA-damaging chemotherapy. Live CD3+CD8+ CD19− CD56− cells were sorted from PBMCs. The CDR3 extends over 14 amino acids. The germline V and J ends were trimmed by 5 bases and 5 bases, with 17 bases remaining between them. Germline CDR1 reads SQVTM; CDR2 reads ANQGSEA. Sequenced by immunoSEQ multiplex PCR; TCRdb stores in-frame clones only, minus some. The sample has more than 9,500 clones, roughly four fifths seen once; the top ten hold around 7.6%.

The sequences come from CD8+ T cells sorted from blood (inferred from file names), collected from a patient given nivolumab and ipilimumab in sequence. The rearrangement links TRBV29-1 to TRBJ2-3; D possibly corresponds to TRBD2 (5 bases). The source of this sequence is a human donor with melanoma. Here the CDR3 DNA reads TGCAGCGTTCCGGGCGAGCTAGCTGTAGATACGCAGTATTTT. Its protein is CSVPGELAVDTQYF.